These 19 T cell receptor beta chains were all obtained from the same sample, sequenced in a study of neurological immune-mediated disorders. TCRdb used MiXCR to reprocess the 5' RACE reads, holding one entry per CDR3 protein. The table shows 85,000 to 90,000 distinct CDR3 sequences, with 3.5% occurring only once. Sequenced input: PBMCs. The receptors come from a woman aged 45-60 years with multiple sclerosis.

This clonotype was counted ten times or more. The CDR3 nucleotides are TGCGCCAGCAGCCCAGGGTACAGACAGGGCTACACCTTC. This sequence encodes CASSPGYRQGYTF. This chain connects TRBV4-3 to TRBJ1-2; TRBD1 is a possible D gene (5 bases). The ends were cut back, 4 bases at V and 8 bases at J, with 14 bases in the middle. The CDR3 runs 13 residues. Germline V gene sequence: CDR1 LGHNA, CDR2 YSLEER.

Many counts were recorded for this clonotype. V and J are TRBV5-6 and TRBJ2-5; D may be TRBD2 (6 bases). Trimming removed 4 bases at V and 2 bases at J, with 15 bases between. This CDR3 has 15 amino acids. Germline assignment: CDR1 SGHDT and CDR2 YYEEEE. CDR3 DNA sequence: TGTGCCAGCAGCATCTCTAGCGTGGGGCAAGAGACCCAGTACTTC. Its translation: CASSISSVGQETQYF.

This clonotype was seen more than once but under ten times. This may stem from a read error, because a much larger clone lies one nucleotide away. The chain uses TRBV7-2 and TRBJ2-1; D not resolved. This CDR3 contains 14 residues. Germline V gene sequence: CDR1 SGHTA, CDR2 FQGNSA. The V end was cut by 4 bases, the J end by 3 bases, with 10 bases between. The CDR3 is CASSYLTLYNEQFF. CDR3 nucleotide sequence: TGTGCCAGCAGCTACCTAACTCTCTACAATGAGCAGTTCTTC.

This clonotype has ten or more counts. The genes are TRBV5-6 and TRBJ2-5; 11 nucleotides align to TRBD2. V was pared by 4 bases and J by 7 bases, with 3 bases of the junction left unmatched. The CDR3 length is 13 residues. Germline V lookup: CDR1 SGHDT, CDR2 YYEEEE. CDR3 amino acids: CASSPLAGGTQYF. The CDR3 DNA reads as TGTGCCAGCAGCCCTCTAGCGGGGGGGACCCAGTACTTC. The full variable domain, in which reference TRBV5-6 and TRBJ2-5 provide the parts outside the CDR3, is DAGVTQSPTHLIKTRGQQVTLRCSPKSGHDTVSWYQQALGQGPQFIFQYYEEEERQRGNFPDRFSGHQFPNYSSELNVNALLLGDSALYLCASSPLAGGTQYFGPGTRLLVL.

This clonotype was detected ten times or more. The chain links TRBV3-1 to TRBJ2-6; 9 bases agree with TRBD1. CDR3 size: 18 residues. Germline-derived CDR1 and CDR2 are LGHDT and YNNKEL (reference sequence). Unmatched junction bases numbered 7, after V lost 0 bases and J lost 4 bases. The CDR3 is CASSQERTGAFGANVLTF. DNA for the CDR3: TGTGCCAGCAGCCAAGAACGGACAGGGGCCTTCGGGGCCAACGTCCTGACTTTC.

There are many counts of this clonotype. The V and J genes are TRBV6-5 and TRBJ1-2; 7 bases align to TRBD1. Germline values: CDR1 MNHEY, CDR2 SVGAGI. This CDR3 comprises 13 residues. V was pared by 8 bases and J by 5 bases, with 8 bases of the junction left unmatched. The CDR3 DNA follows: TGTGCCAGCCGCGAACAGGGGCGGTATGGCTACACCTTC. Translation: CASREQGRYGYTF.

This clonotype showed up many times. In nucleotides, the CDR3 is TGTGCCAGCAGTTACGCGGGGGCCTCATACGAGCAGTACTTC. Amino acids: CASSYAGASYEQYF. This chain links TRBV6-5 with TRBJ2-7, with D possibly being TRBD2 (7 bases). The CDR3 contains 14 residues. V gave up 2 bases and J gave up 4 bases, with 12 bases separating them. CDR1 is MNHEY, CDR2 SVGAGI, per germline.

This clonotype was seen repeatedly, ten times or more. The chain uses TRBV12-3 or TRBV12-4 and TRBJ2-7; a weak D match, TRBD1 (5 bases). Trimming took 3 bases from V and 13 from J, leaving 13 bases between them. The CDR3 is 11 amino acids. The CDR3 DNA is TGTGCCAGCAGTTTGGGCAGGGCGACCTACTTC. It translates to CASSLGRATYF.

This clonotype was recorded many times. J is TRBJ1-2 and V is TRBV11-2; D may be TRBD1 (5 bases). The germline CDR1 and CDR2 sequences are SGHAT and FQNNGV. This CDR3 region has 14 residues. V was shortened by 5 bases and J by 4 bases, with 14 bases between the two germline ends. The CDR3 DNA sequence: TGTGCCAGCAGCAGAGGGGTAGGGAGCTATGGCTACACCTTC. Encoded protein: CASSRGVGSYGYTF.

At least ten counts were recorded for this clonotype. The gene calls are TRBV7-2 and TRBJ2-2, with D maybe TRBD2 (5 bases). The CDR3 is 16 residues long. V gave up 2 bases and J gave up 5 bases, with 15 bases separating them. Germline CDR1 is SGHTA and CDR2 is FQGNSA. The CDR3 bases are TGTGCCAGCAGCTTAAGGGCTCCTCGGGGTACCGGGGAGCTGTTTTTT. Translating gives CASSLRAPRGTGELFF.

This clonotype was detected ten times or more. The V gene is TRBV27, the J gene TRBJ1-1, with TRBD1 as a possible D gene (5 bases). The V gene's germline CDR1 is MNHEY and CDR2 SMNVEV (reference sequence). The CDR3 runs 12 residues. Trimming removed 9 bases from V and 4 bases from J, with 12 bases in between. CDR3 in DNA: TGTGCCAGTAAAACAGGTGGCACTGAAGCTTTCTTT. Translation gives CASKTGGTEAFF.

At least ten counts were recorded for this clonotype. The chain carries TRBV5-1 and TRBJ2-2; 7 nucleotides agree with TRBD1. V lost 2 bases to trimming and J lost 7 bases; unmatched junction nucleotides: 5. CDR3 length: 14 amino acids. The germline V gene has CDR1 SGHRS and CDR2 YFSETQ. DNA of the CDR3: TGCGCCAGCAGCTTCGCTCCAGGGGGCGGGGAGCTGTTTTTT. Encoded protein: CASSFAPGGGELFF.

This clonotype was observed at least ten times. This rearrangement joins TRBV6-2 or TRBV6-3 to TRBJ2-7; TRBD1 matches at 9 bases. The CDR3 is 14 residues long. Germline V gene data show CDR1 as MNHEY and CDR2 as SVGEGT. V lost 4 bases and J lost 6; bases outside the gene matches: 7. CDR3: CASSSPGQGLEQYF. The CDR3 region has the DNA TGTGCCAGCAGTTCACCGGGACAGGGCCTCGAGCAGTACTTC.

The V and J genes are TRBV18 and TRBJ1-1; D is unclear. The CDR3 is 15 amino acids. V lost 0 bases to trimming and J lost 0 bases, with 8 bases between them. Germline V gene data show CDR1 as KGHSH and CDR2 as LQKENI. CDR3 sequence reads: CASSPPSVLNTEAFF. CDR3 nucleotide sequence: TGTGCCAGCTCACCACCATCGGTGCTGAACACTGAAGCTTTCTTT.

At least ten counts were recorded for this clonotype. In DNA, the CDR3 is TGCAGTGCCTACGGCAGGCCCCCCAGCTCCTACGAGCAGTACTTC. It codes for CSAYGRPPSSYEQYF. The rearrangement uses TRBV20-1 and TRBJ2-7; D is undetermined. Trimming cost V 6 bases and J 0 bases, with 18 bases left between them. The V gene's germline CDR1 is DFQATT and CDR2 SNEGSKA (reference sequence). This CDR3 comprises 15 residues.

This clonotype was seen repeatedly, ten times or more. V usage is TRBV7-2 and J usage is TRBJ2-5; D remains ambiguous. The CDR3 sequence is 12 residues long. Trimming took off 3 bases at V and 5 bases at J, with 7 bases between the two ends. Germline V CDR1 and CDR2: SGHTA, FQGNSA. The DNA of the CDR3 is TGTGCCAGCAGCTTGAGTAGGGAGACCCAGTACTTC. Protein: CASSLSRETQYF.

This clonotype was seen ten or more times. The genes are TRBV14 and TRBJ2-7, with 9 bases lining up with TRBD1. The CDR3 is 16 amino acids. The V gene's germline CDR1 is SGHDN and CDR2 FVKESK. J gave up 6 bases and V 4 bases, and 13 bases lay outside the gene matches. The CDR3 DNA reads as TGTGCCAGCAGCCGGATGGACTGGGACAGGGTGGGCGAGCAGTACTTC. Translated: CASSRMDWDRVGEQYF. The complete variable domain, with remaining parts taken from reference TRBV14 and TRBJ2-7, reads EAGVTQFPSHSVIEKGQTVTLRCDPISGHDNLYWYRRVMGKEIKFLLHFVKESKQDESGMPNNRFLAERTGGTYSTLKVQPAELEDSGVYFCASSRMDWDRVGEQYFGPGTRLTVT.

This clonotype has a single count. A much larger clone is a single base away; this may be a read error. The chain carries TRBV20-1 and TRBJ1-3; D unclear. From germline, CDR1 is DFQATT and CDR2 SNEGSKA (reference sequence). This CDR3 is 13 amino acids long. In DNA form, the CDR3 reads TGCAGTGCTAGTCCGGGCTCTGGAAACACCATATGTTTT. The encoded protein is CSASPGSGNTICF.

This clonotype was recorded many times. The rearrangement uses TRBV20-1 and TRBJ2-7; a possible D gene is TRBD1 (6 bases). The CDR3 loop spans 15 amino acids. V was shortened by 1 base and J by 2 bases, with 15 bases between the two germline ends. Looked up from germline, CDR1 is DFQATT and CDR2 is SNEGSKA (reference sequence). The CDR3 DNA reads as TGCAGTGCTAGAGTTACAGGGCGTTCAGCCTACGAGCAGTACTTC. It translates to CSARVTGRSAYEQYF.